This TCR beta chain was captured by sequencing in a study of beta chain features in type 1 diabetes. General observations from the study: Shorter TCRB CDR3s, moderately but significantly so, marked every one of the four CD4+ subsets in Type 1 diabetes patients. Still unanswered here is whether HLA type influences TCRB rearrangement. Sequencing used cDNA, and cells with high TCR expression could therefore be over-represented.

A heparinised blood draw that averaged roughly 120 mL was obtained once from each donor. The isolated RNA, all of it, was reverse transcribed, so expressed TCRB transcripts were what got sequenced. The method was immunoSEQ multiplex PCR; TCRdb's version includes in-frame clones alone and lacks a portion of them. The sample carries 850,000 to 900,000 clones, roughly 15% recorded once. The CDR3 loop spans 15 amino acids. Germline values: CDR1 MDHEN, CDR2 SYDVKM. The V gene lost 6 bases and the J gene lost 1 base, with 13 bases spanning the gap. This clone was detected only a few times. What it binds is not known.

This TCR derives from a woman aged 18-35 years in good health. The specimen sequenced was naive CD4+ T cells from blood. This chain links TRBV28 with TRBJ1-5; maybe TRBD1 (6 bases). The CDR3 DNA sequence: TGTGCCAGCAGGCCAGGGGTTAGGAGCAATCAGCCCCAGCATTTT. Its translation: CASRPGVRSNQPQHF.